Sequencing of this T cell receptor (beta chain) was carried out in a study of T cells in Graves' hyperthyroidism and ophthalmopathy. Study-wide findings and caveats: Also found in blood were most expanded thyroid clonotypes above 0.001.

From RNA transcripts, TCR beta CDR3 regions were amplified. An initial round of RT-PCR targeting the TCR CDR3 relied on the HTBI primer set. Each CDR3 protein is one row after TCRdb ran MiXCR on the multiplex PCR reads. The top ten clones hold around 15% of a sample with some 690,000 distinct CDR3 sequences, around a sixth of them seen once. Germline trimming cut 5 bases from V and 9 bases from J; bases unmatched to any gene: 8. The CDR3 runs to 15 residues. In this sample, this clonotype turned up many times. No antigen is known for it. Patients having uncontrolled infection, another autoimmune disease, pregnancy or lactation were not included. PBMCs were sourced from about 10 ml fresh peripheral blood.

The V and J genes are TRBV12-3 or TRBV12-4 and TRBJ2-4; 12 nucleotides line up with TRBD2. Sequencing input: blood. The sequence was collected from a man aged 50-60 years with Graves' hyperthyroidism. Written as DNA, the CDR3 is TGTGCCAGCAGTCTGACTAGCGGGAGCGGGGTCATTCAGTACTTC. Translation gives CASSLTSGSGVIQYF.